The 8 T cell receptor beta chains below come from one sample, sequenced in a study of OX40 agonist ivuxolimab in advanced cancers. Some clones are missing from TCRdb's copy, which holds only in-frame ones; the method was immunoSEQ multiplex PCR. This sample carries roughly 92,000 clones, roughly 89% of them seen once, and the ten largest clones take 0.81%. Material: CD4+ or CD8+ T cells sorted from blood, obtained in a trial of the OX40 agonist ivuxolimab. All receptors come from an adult with an advanced solid tumor such as melanoma, head and neck, liver or kidney cancer.

The chain is built from TRBV14 and TRBJ2-1; TRBD2 matches at 14 bases. The V gene end was trimmed by 4 bases and the J gene end by 3 bases; junction bases not matched to a gene: 5. CDR1 and CDR2 from the germline V gene are SGHDN and FVKESK. This CDR3 has 17 residues. The CDR3: CASSRGLAGDLYNEQFF. CDR3 sequence (DNA): TGTGCCAGCAGCCGGGGACTAGCGGGAGACCTCTACAATGAGCAGTTCTTC.

This clone was counted a single time. This chain connects TRBV5-1 to TRBJ1-4, with 9 bases identical to TRBD1. Per germline, CDR1 SGHRS and CDR2 YFSETQ. The CDR3 loop spans 14 amino acids. V trimming: 4 bases; J trimming: 8 bases; junction bases outside the gene matches: 6. In DNA, the CDR3 is TGCGCCAGCAGCCTCGGACAGGGGAGGGAAAAACTGTTTTTT. Amino acids: CASSLGQGREKLFF. Combining the CDR3 with reference TRBV5-1 and TRBJ1-4 gives the whole variable domain KAGVTQTPRYLIKTRGQQVTLSCSPISGHRSVSWYQQTPGQGLQFLFEYFSETQRNKGNFPGRFSGRQFSNSRSEMNVSTLELGDSALYLCASSLGQGREKLFFGSGTQLSVL.

This chain links TRBV7-3 with TRBJ1-1; D perhaps matches TRBD1 (5 bases). Deletions cut 0 bases from V and 7 bases from J, with 9 bases between. Looked up from germline, CDR1 is SGHTA and CDR2 is FQGTGA. CDR3 size: 13 residues. The DNA of the CDR3 is TGTGCCAGCAGCTTAACACATAGGGGTGAAGCTTTCTTT. This sequence encodes CASSLTHRGEAFF.

A word on this clone: It is unclear where the CDR3 begins or ends on the DNA, so no DNA is shown, and the CDR3 is as TCRdb lists it. CDR3 region: CASSFGPGVYEQYF. This chain uses TRBV7-9 with TRBJ2-7; the DNA was not compared with TRBD1, the D call given in the table. Germline assignment: CDR1 SEHNR and CDR2 FQNEAQ (reference sequence). The CDR3 spans 14 amino acids, including both terminal residues.

This chain links TRBV19 with TRBJ2-1; unclear D gene. The CDR3 consists of 13 residues. Germline V gene lookup returns CDR1 LNHDA and CDR2 SQIVND (reference sequence). Trimming left V 1 base short and J 6 bases short, with 7 bases between. The CDR3 coding sequence is TGTGCCAGTAGTATAGCAACGGCCAATGAGCAGTTCTTC. Protein sequence: CASSIATANEQFF.

The chain joins TRBV6-4 to TRBJ2-1; TRBD2 agrees at 10 bases. J lost 9 bases, V lost 6 bases, and 8 bases had no gene match. This CDR3 spans 14 amino acids. The germline V gene has CDR1 MRHNA and CDR2 SNTAGT. For the CDR3, the DNA is TGTGCCAGCAGGAAACTAGCGGGAACTGTTGAGCAGTTCTTC. Translation gives CASRKLAGTVEQFF.

The V and J genes are TRBV2 and TRBJ1-1, with D perhaps matching TRBD1 (5 bases). Germline CDR1 and CDR2: SNHLY and FYNNEI. V was shortened by 6 bases and J by 1 base, with 18 bases between the two germline ends. This CDR3 has 16 residues. DNA for the CDR3: TGTGCCAGCAGGGGGATAAAGGGGAGAGGGAACACTGAAGCTTTCTTT. It is translated as CASRGIKGRGNTEAFF.

The chain couples TRBV4-3 to TRBJ2-5; 8 bases are a match to TRBD2. From germline, CDR1 is LGHNA and CDR2 YSLEER. The J segment lost 7 bases and the V segment lost 0 bases, leaving 10 bases of the junction unmatched. The CDR3 is 16 residues long. Written as DNA, the CDR3 is TGCGCCAGCAGCCAAGATCGGGGGGGAGTATGGCGGACCCAGTACTTC. Its protein product is CASSQDRGGVWRTQYF.